The rows below give T cell receptor beta chains drawn from one sample of a study of T cell responses to AZD1222 COVID-19 vaccine. Produced via immunoSEQ multiplex PCR; TCRdb's table is partial and in-frame only. The profile covers approximately 150,000 clones, with roughly 88% appearing a single time and 5% to 6.5% taken by the ten largest. Sequencing was performed on peripheral blood, taken 28 days after the second AZD1222 dose. The receptors were gathered from an adult who received the AZD1222 COVID-19 vaccine. CDR3s include the opening cysteine and the closing phenylalanine or tryptophan. A D gene is named only where the DNA matches it firmly. For some rows the clone size is stated as once, few or many, or as a class when expanded; others skip it.

v_call: TRBV9
clone_size: many
d_call: TRBD1
j_call: TRBJ1-2
cdr3_aa: CASSTRGTGSCYGYTF
cdr3_nt: TGTGCCAGCAGCACCAGAGGGACAGGGTCGTGCTATGGCTACACCTTC

v_call: TRBV11-3
clone_size: NA
d_call: NA
j_call: TRBJ2-2
cdr3_aa: CASSLQATGNTGELFF
cdr3_nt: TGTGCCAGCAGCTTACAAGCGACAGGGAACACCGGGGAGCTGTTTTTT

v_call: TRBV28
clone_size: once
d_call: NA
j_call: TRBJ1-2
cdr3_aa: CASSSGRPYGYTF
cdr3_nt: TGTGCCAGCAGTTCGGGCCGGCCCTATGGCTACACCTTC

v_call: TRBV28
clone_size: NA
d_call: TRBD1
j_call: TRBJ1-2
cdr3_aa: CASSYSRGPDYGYTF
cdr3_nt: TGTGCCAGCAGTTACTCCAGGGGGCCAGACTATGGCTACACCTTC

v_call: TRBV7-2
clone_size: NA
d_call: TRBD2
j_call: TRBJ2-3
cdr3_aa: CASSVRLAGSTDTQYF
cdr3_nt: TGTGCCAGCAGCGTCCGACTAGCGGGAAGCACAGATACGCAGTATTTT

v_call: TRBV6-4
clone_size: NA
d_call: TRBD1
j_call: TRBJ1-2
cdr3_aa: CASSEVDRDRKGYTF
cdr3_nt: TGTGCCAGCAGTGAGGTGGACAGGGATAGAAAGGGCTACACCTTC

v_call: TRBV10-3
clone_size: NA
d_call: NA
j_call: TRBJ2-3
cdr3_aa: CAISEFTSGADTQYF
cdr3_nt: TGTGCCATCAGTGAGTTCACCTCGGGGGCAGATACGCAGTATTTT

v_call: TRBV6-2/TRBV6-3
clone_size: NA
d_call: TRBD1
j_call: TRBJ1-1
cdr3_aa: CASSYSIEGSWGQDTEAFF
cdr3_nt: TGTGCCAGCAGTTACTCGATAGAAGGTTCATGGGGACAGGACACTGAAGCTTTCTTT

v_call: TRBV9
clone_size: once
d_call: NA
j_call: TRBJ2-1
cdr3_aa: CASSVAEGSSVANEQFF
cdr3_nt: TGTGCCAGCAGCGTAGCTGAGGGGAGCTCCGTAGCCAATGAGCAGTTCTTC

v_call: TRBV7-9
clone_size: NA
d_call: TRBD1
j_call: TRBJ2-7
cdr3_aa: CASRSGTGGYEQYF
cdr3_nt: TGTGCCAGCAGATCCGGGACAGGGGGCTACGAGCAGTACTTC

v_call: TRBV5-6
clone_size: NA
d_call: TRBD1
j_call: TRBJ1-5
cdr3_aa: CASSLQGAEQPQHF
cdr3_nt: TGTGCCAGCAGTTTACAGGGGGCTGAGCAGCCCCAGCATTTT

v_call: TRBV4-3
clone_size: few
d_call: TRBD2
j_call: TRBJ2-7
cdr3_aa: CASSQAAGLTYEQYF
cdr3_nt: TGCGCCAGCAGCCAGGCAGCGGGATTGACGTACGAGCAGTACTTC

v_call: TRBV3-1/TRBV3-2
clone_size: NA
d_call: NA
j_call: TRBJ2-2
cdr3_aa: CASSPDRETGELFF
cdr3_nt: TGTGCCAGCAGCCCAGACCGAGAAACCGGGGAGCTGTTTTTT

v_call: TRBV6-5
clone_size: NA
d_call: NA
j_call: TRBJ1-2
cdr3_aa: CASSRTAFYTF
cdr3_nt: TGTGCCAGCAGTCGGACAGCATTCTACACCTTC

v_call: TRBV28
clone_size: NA
d_call: NA
j_call: TRBJ2-5
cdr3_aa: CASSAEGTQYF
cdr3_nt: TGTGCCAGCAGTGCCGAGGGGACCCAGTACTTC

v_call: TRBV20-1
clone_size: once
d_call: TRBD1
j_call: TRBJ1-5
cdr3_aa: CSASGDRGSQQPQHF
cdr3_nt: TGCAGTGCCAGTGGGGACAGGGGATCTCAACAGCCCCAGCATTTT

v_call: TRBV5-4
clone_size: NA
d_call: TRBD2
j_call: TRBJ2-3
cdr3_aa: CASSPTSATDTQYF
cdr3_nt: TGTGCCAGCAGCCCGACTAGCGCAACAGATACGCAGTATTTT

v_call: TRBV2
clone_size: NA
d_call: TRBD1
j_call: TRBJ1-2
cdr3_aa: CASSEDEGQGGHYGYTF
cdr3_nt: TGTGCCAGCAGTGAAGACGAGGGGCAGGGGGGGCATTATGGCTACACCTTC

v_call: TRBV5-1
clone_size: NA
d_call: NA
j_call: TRBJ1-4
cdr3_aa: CASSVGRTTNEKLFF
cdr3_nt: TGCGCCAGCTCGGTGGGACGGACAACTAATGAAAAACTGTTTTTT

v_call: TRBV9
clone_size: NA
d_call: NA
j_call: TRBJ1-3
cdr3_aa: CASSPRGNTIYF
cdr3_nt: TGTGCCAGCAGCCCTCGGGGAAACACCATATATTTT

v_call: TRBV3-1/TRBV3-2
clone_size: NA
d_call: NA
j_call: TRBJ1-3
cdr3_aa: CASSQDPRNTIYF
cdr3_nt: TGTGCCAGCAGCCAAGACCCACGGAACACCATATATTTT

v_call: TRBV6-6
clone_size: NA
d_call: NA
j_call: TRBJ1-4
cdr3_aa: CASSDPGAVGEKLFF
cdr3_nt: TGTGCCAGCAGTGACCCAGGGGCGGTCGGCGAAAAACTGTTTTTT

v_call: TRBV28
clone_size: once
d_call: NA
j_call: TRBJ1-1
cdr3_aa: CASSSPGVTEAFF
cdr3_nt: TGTGCCAGCAGTTCCCCAGGGGTCACTGAAGCTTTCTTT

v_call: TRBV15
clone_size: NA
d_call: NA
j_call: TRBJ1-1
cdr3_aa: CATSREGRVNTEAFF
cdr3_nt: TGTGCCACCAGCAGAGAGGGTCGGGTGAACACTGAAGCTTTCTTT

v_call: TRBV5-1
clone_size: NA
d_call: TRBD1
j_call: TRBJ1-6
cdr3_aa: CASSLGQGLAPLHF
cdr3_nt: TGCGCCAGCAGCTTGGGACAGGGTTTAGCGCCCCTCCACTTT

v_call: TRBV5-6
clone_size: few
d_call: TRBD1
j_call: TRBJ1-6
cdr3_aa: CASSRDRVGSPLHF
cdr3_nt: TGTGCCAGCAGCCGGGACAGGGTGGGATCACCCCTCCACTTT

v_call: TRBV27
clone_size: NA
d_call: NA
j_call: TRBJ2-2
cdr3_aa: CASSLLGGGTYTGELFF
cdr3_nt: TGTGCCAGCAGTTTATTAGGGGGCGGGACTTACACCGGGGAGCTGTTTTTT

v_call: TRBV30
clone_size: NA
d_call: NA
j_call: TRBJ2-6
cdr3_aa: CAWIGAGFGSGANVLTF
cdr3_nt: TGTGCCTGGATAGGGGCAGGGTTTGGCTCTGGGGCCAACGTCCTGACTTTC

v_call: TRBV27
clone_size: NA
d_call: NA
j_call: TRBJ1-4
cdr3_aa: CASSRAGGGGEKLFF
cdr3_nt: TGTGCCAGCAGTAGAGCGGGGGGCGGCGGGGAAAAACTGTTTTTT

v_call: TRBV3-1/TRBV3-2
clone_size: NA
d_call: NA
j_call: TRBJ1-4
cdr3_aa: CASSQDGLGGATIREKLFF
cdr3_nt: TGTGCCAGCAGCCAAGATGGGTTGGGAGGGGCGACCATAAGAGAAAAACTGTTTTTT

v_call: TRBV3-1/TRBV3-2
clone_size: NA
d_call: NA
j_call: TRBJ1-4
cdr3_aa: CASSQDREKLFF
cdr3_nt: TGTGCCAGCAGCCAAGACCGAGAAAAACTGTTTTTT

v_call: TRBV5-6
clone_size: NA
d_call: TRBD1
j_call: TRBJ1-6
cdr3_aa: CASSRWDRGNSPLHF
cdr3_nt: TGTGCCAGCAGCAGATGGGACAGGGGGAATTCACCCCTCCACTTT

v_call: TRBV5-5
clone_size: NA
d_call: TRBD1
j_call: TRBJ1-3
cdr3_aa: CASSLDPGTGGRGNTIYF
cdr3_nt: TGTGCCAGCAGCTTGGATCCCGGGACAGGGGGCCGAGGAAACACCATATATTTT

v_call: TRBV19
clone_size: NA
d_call: TRBD1
j_call: TRBJ2-7
cdr3_aa: CASSPQGTGTYEQYF
cdr3_nt: TGTGCCAGTAGTCCCCAGGGGACAGGGACCTACGAGCAGTACTTC

v_call: TRBV6-5
clone_size: few
d_call: NA
j_call: TRBJ2-1
cdr3_aa: CASSPGFENNEQFF
cdr3_nt: TGTGCCAGCAGCCCCGGGTTCGAAAACAATGAGCAGTTCTTC

v_call: TRBV6-5
clone_size: NA
d_call: NA
j_call: TRBJ2-7
cdr3_aa: CASSLMKEYF
cdr3_nt: TGTGCCAGCAGCCTAATGAAAGAGTACTTC

v_call: TRBV7-8
clone_size: NA
d_call: TRBD1
j_call: TRBJ2-2
cdr3_aa: CASSLYSGTGSNTGELFF
cdr3_nt: TGTGCCAGCAGCTTATATTCCGGGACAGGCTCGAACACCGGGGAGCTGTTTTTT

v_call: TRBV29-1
clone_size: NA
d_call: NA
j_call: TRBJ2-2
cdr3_aa: CSVGLLNTGELFF
cdr3_nt: TGCAGCGTGGGACTTCTTAACACCGGGGAGCTGTTTTTT

v_call: TRBV5-6
clone_size: NA
d_call: NA
j_call: TRBJ2-3
cdr3_aa: CASSFWGRPDTQYF
cdr3_nt: TGTGCCAGCAGCTTCTGGGGTAGGCCAGATACGCAGTATTTT

v_call: TRBV2
clone_size: NA
d_call: TRBD2
j_call: TRBJ2-1
cdr3_aa: CASEKASGGSNEQFF
cdr3_nt: TGTGCCAGCGAAAAAGCTAGCGGGGGGAGCAATGAGCAGTTCTTC

v_call: TRBV7-2
clone_size: NA
d_call: NA
j_call: TRBJ2-1
cdr3_aa: CASSNRLQREYNEQFF
cdr3_nt: TGTGCCAGCAGCAACCGACTGCAGCGCGAATACAATGAGCAGTTCTTC

v_call: TRBV12-3/TRBV12-4
clone_size: NA
d_call: NA
j_call: TRBJ2-6
cdr3_aa: CASGHSGANVLTF
cdr3_nt: TGTGCCAGCGGCCATAGTGGGGCCAACGTCCTGACTTTC

v_call: TRBV14
clone_size: NA
d_call: NA
j_call: TRBJ2-2
cdr3_aa: CASSRTGFTGELFF
cdr3_nt: TGTGCCAGCAGCCGAACTGGGTTCACCGGGGAGCTGTTTTTT

v_call: TRBV2
clone_size: few
d_call: NA
j_call: TRBJ2-7
cdr3_aa: CASSMEGPYEQYF
cdr3_nt: TGTGCCAGCAGTATGGAGGGCCCGTACGAGCAGTACTTC

v_call: TRBV7-2
clone_size: NA
d_call: TRBD1
j_call: TRBJ2-1
cdr3_aa: CASSYDRGPYNEQFF
cdr3_nt: TGTGCCAGCAGCTACGACAGGGGGCCCTACAATGAGCAGTTCTTC

v_call: TRBV7-9
clone_size: NA
d_call: NA
j_call: TRBJ1-2
cdr3_aa: CASSLGLGNGGYGYTF
cdr3_nt: TGTGCCAGCAGCTTAGGTCTCGGCAACGGGGGCTATGGCTACACCTTC